This paragraph covers one T cell receptor beta chain sequence. This CDR3 comprises 16 residues. V dropped 7 bases and J dropped 0; count of bases not matched to a gene: 7. Germline CDR1 is WNHNN and CDR2 is SYGVQD (reference sequence). Only in-frame clones appear in the TCRdb table, and some are missing; sequencing was by immunoSEQ multiplex PCR. The table lists approximately 310,000 clones, approximately 88% of them singletons. This sample is part of a study of blood T cell repertoires in COVID-19. Study overall: The United States, Italy and Spain supplied acute and convalescent COVID-19 samples. T cells, B-cell-depleted T cells, or PBMCs provided the cDNA or gDNA that served as material.

Participants were placed into cohorts based on the clinical history they reported. Before being deemed recovered, Cohort 3 donors had two negative PCRs, clearance, or symptom resolution. Sequencing used PBMCs or T cells enriched from blood (not recorded which). The receptor comes from a man between 60 and 70 years old who had recovered from COVID-19. V and J are TRBV10-1 and TRBJ2-3; 10 nucleotides line up with TRBD2. CDR3 region: CASIFLAGESTDTQYF. CDR3 DNA sequence: TGCGCCAGCATTTTTCTAGCGGGGGAGAGCACAGATACGCAGTATTTT.